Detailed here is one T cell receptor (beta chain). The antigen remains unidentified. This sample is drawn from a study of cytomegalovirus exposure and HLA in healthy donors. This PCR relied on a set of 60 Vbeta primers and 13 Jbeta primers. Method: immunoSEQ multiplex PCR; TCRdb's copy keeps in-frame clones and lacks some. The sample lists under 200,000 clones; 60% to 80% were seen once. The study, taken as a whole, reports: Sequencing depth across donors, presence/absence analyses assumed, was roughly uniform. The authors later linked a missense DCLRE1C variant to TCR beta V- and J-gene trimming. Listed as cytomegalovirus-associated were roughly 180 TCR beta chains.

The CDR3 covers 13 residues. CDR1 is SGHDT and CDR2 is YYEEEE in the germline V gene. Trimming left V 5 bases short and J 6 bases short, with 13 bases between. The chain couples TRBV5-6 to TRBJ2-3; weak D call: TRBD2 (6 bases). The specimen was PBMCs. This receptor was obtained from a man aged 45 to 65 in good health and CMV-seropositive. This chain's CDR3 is CASRPTGVDTQYF. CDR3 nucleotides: TGTGCCAGCAGACCTACGGGGGTTGATACGCAGTATTTT. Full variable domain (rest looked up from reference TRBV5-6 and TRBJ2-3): DAGVTQSPTHLIKTRGQQVTLRCSPKSGHDTVSWYQQALGQGPQFIFQYYEEEERQRGNFPDRFSGHQFPNYSSELNVNALLLGDSALYLCASRPTGVDTQYFGPGTRLTVL.